The next 26 T cell receptor beta chains were all read from a single sample in a study of vaccination effects on CD4 cells after COVID-19 (dated by TCRdb to 2022 to 2024). In the ViraFEST assay, PBMC were stimulated with viral peptide pools, and antigen-specific CD4+ T cell clonotypes were then identified by expansion using TCR sequencing. After around ten days of culture, CD4+ T cells were isolated with the EasySep CD4+ T cell isolation kit. Each participant received two doses of an mRNA SARS-CoV-2 vaccine, either BNT162b2 or mRNA-1273. Library preparation was by the immunoSEQ multiplex PCR assay. Held by TCRdb, this immuneACCESS table contains in-frame sequences only and omits some clones. Under half of the omission traces to an unresolved V gene where checked; the cause of the rest is unknown. This sample holds about 27,000 clones; roughly 85% were observed only once. The ten largest clones take up roughly 1.4% of the sample.

Their specific antigens are unknown. The sequenced sample was CD4+ T cells from PBMCs cultured with HCoV-NL63 spike peptides, obtained after COVID-19 vaccination. In light of the paper, this sample's cell subset or site label describes: HCoV-NL63 spike overlapping peptide pool stimulation. The source of these receptors is a human donor who received a COVID-19 vaccine. Some clones in this sample may be carry-over from other donors' samples.

The chain uses TRBV5-1 and TRBJ1-1; perhaps TRBD1 as D (6 bases). V was shortened by 0 bases and J by 1 base, with 10 bases between the two germline ends. This CDR3 has 15 residues. The germline gives CDR1 SGHRS, CDR2 YFSETQ. The CDR3, as DNA: TGCGCCAGCAGCTTGGTCCCGGGGGCGAACACTGAAGCTTTCTTT. It yields the protein CASSLVPGANTEAFF.

The V call is TRBV5-4, the J call TRBJ1-2; TRBD1 agrees at 7 bases. CDR3 length: 13 amino acids. V trimming: 3 bases; J trimming: 2 bases; junction bases outside the gene matches: 1. Germline V gene sequence: CDR1 SGHNT, CDR2 YYREEE (reference sequence). The CDR3 here is CASSSGQNYGYTF. DNA for the CDR3: TGTGCCAGCAGCTCGGGACAGAACTATGGCTACACCTTC.

The rearrangement uses TRBV5-6 and TRBJ2-7, with 7 bases fitting TRBD1. This CDR3 has 13 amino acids. Germline V gives CDR1 SGHDT, CDR2 YYEEEE. Losses at the gene ends were 7 bases for V and 0 bases for J; bases not matched to a gene: 4. The DNA for the CDR3 is TGTGCCAGCTCACCAGGGGGCTCCTACGAGCAGTACGTC. This encodes CASSPGGSYEQYV.

This clone was counted a single time. This chain links TRBV3-1 (or the pseudogene TRBV3-2) with TRBJ2-2, with a possible D match to TRBD1 (6 bases). CDR1 is LGHDT, CDR2 YNNKEL, per germline (reference sequence). V was shortened by 8 bases and J by 1 base, with 11 bases between the two germline ends. There are 14 residues in the CDR3. CDR3 bases: TGTGCCAGCGAACAAGGGGGGAACACCGGGGAGCTGTTTTTT. Its translation is CASEQGGNTGELFF.

CDR3 DNA: TGCGCCAGCAGCGAGGAGGGGGGCTACAATGAGCAGTTCTTC. Translating gives CASSEEGGYNEQFF. The rearrangement joins TRBV5-1 to TRBJ2-1; D tentatively fits TRBD1 or TRBD2 (6 bases each). The CDR3 length is 14 residues. Germline V gene data show CDR1 as SGHRS and CDR2 as YFSETQ. V was pared by 4 bases and J by 3 bases, with 11 bases between.

This sequence joins TRBV28 and TRBJ2-3; 13 nucleotides line up with TRBD2. J gave up 2 bases and V 6 bases, and 2 bases lay outside the gene matches. CDR1 MDHEN and CDR2 SYDVKM come from the germline V gene. The CDR3 is 15 residues long. The CDR3 reads CASSTSGGATDTQYF. The CDR3 DNA reads TGTGCCAGCAGCACTAGCGGGGGGGCCACAGATACGCAGTATTTT.

The genes are TRBV5-1 and TRBJ2-3; D remains ambiguous. Germline-derived CDR1 and CDR2 are SGHRS and YFSETQ. There are 14 residues in the CDR3. V was trimmed by 0 bases and J by 6 bases, leaving 11 bases between them. This CDR3 reads CASSLGGPLDTQYF. CDR3 coding DNA: TGCGCCAGCAGCTTGGGAGGCCCCCTGGATACGCAGTATTTT.

The chain uses TRBV7-2 and TRBJ2-3; no clear D. Trimming shortened V by 5 bases and J by 3 bases, and 12 bases separated the two germline ends. CDR3 length equals 14 residues. CDR1 is SGHTA, CDR2 FQGNSA, per germline. CDR3 protein: CASSAYLATDTQYF. Here the CDR3 DNA reads TGTGCCAGCAGCGCATATCTCGCGACAGATACGCAGTATTTT.

This chain joins TRBV29-1 and TRBJ1-1, with D perhaps TRBD1 (5 bases). The germline V gene has CDR1 SQVTM and CDR2 ANQGSEA. The CDR3 contains 10 residues. V lost 7 bases to trimming and J lost 7 bases, with 10 bases between them. The CDR3 is CSAGTVEAFF. The CDR3 DNA is TGCAGCGCCGGGACTGTTGAAGCTTTCTTT. The full variable domain, completed using reference TRBV29-1 and TRBJ1-1, is SAVISQKPSRDICQRGTSLTIQCQVDSQVTMMFWYRQQPGQSLTLIATANQGSEATYESGFVIDKFPISRPNLTFSTLTVSNMSPEDSSIYLCSAGTVEAFFGQGTRLTVV.

This chain connects TRBV4-1 to TRBJ1-2; D uncertain. V lost 2 bases and J 5 bases, leaving 18 bases between the germline ends. Germline assignment: CDR1 MGHRA and CDR2 YSYEKL. The CDR3 covers 16 residues. The DNA of the CDR3 is TGCGCCAGCAGCCAACATAGTTTGTCCGGGTCTTATGGCTACACCTTC. Protein product: CASSQHSLSGSYGYTF.

The chain couples TRBV7-8 to TRBJ1-1; no reliable D call. The CDR3 is 17 amino acids. CDR1 and CDR2 (germline): SGHVS, FQNEAQ. Deletions cut 3 bases from V and 4 bases from J, with 21 bases between. The CDR3 is CASSLSREDFMLTEAFF. CDR3 DNA sequence: TGTGCCAGCAGCTTGTCGAGGGAAGACTTTATGCTCACTGAAGCTTTCTTT.

This rearrangement joins TRBV7-2 to TRBJ1-5; D may be TRBD1 (6 bases). Germline V lookup: CDR1 SGHTA, CDR2 FQGNSA. Trimming cost V 0 bases and J 7 bases, with 10 bases left between them. This CDR3 is 14 amino acids long. CDR3 in amino acids: CASSLAGQGQPQHF. CDR3 nucleotide sequence: TGTGCCAGCAGCTTAGCGGGGCAGGGGCAGCCCCAGCATTTT.

This chain joins TRBV10-1 and TRBJ2-7, with D possibly TRBD1 on 6 matching bases. V was clipped by 6 bases and J by 6 bases, with 15 bases between them. The CDR3 is 13 amino acids. Looked up from germline, CDR1 is WNHNN and CDR2 is SYGVQD (reference sequence). The DNA for the CDR3 is TGCGCCAGCAGCCTCGACGGGACATCCGAGCAGTACGTC. It yields the protein CASSLDGTSEQYV.

The genes are TRBV24-1 and TRBJ2-3, with 7 bases that match TRBD2. CDR1 KGHDR and CDR2 SFDVKD come from the germline V gene. The CDR3 consists of 18 residues. V was clipped by 3 bases and J by 4 bases; unmatched bases: 15. DNA for the CDR3: TGTGCCACCAGTGATGCGGCTAGCGGCAATAACTGGGCAGATACGCAGTATTTT. Protein: CATSDAASGNNWADTQYF.

J is TRBJ2-6 and V is TRBV7-3; no firm D call. V was clipped by 3 bases and J by 2 bases, with 11 bases between them. The V gene's germline CDR1 is SGHTA and CDR2 FQGTGA. The CDR3 extends over 16 amino acids. CDR3 in amino acids: CASSLKGQPGANVLTF. The CDR3 DNA reads TGTGCCAGCAGCTTGAAAGGGCAACCTGGGGCCAACGTCCTGACTTTC. Full variable domain (remainder filled in from reference TRBV7-3 and TRBJ2-6): GAGVSQTPSNKVTEKGKYVELRCDPISGHTALYWYRQSLGQGPEFLIYFQGTGAADDSGLPNDRFFAVRPEGSVSTLKIQRTERGDSAVYLCASSLKGQPGANVLTFGAGSRLTVL.

The genes are TRBV5-1 and TRBJ2-5, with 9 bases that match TRBD1. There are 15 residues in the CDR3. The V gene end was trimmed by 4 bases and the J gene end by 5 bases; junction bases not matched to a gene: 9. The germline V gene encodes CDR1 SGHRS and CDR2 YFSETQ. CDR3 region: CASSGYRGLGETQYF. DNA for the CDR3: TGCGCCAGCAGCGGCTACAGGGGGCTTGGCGAGACCCAGTACTTC.

On this clone itself: The junction departs from the called germline gene at one end, perhaps through a read error. The CDR3 loop is CASSLDATPRLF. CDR3 bases: TGTGCCAGCAGTTTAGACGCGACCCCACGTTTGTTT. V gene TRBV12-3 or TRBV12-4 combines with J gene TRBJ1-6; D is uncertain. CDR3 length: 12 amino acids.

The chain combines TRBV6-6 with TRBJ2-7, with 9 bases lining up with TRBD1. CDR1 and CDR2 (germline): MNHNY, SVGAGI (reference sequence). V lost 0 bases to trimming and J lost 9 bases; unmatched junction nucleotides: 9. CDR3 size: 15 residues. CDR3 sequence reads: CASSYSLGGGQGQYV. CDR3 DNA: TGTGCCAGCAGTTACTCGCTTGGCGGGGGACAGGGGCAGTACGTC.

This clone was recorded only once. V gene TRBV15 combines with J gene TRBJ1-4; D uncertain. The ends were cut back, 0 bases at V and 5 bases at J, with 7 bases in the middle. Looked up from germline, CDR1 is LNHNV and CDR2 is YYDKDF (reference sequence). The CDR3 spans 14 residues. The CDR3 loop is CATSRDGANEKLFF. The CDR3 DNA reads TGTGCCACCAGCAGAGATGGAGCGAATGAAAAACTGTTTTTT.

This rearrangement joins TRBV14 to TRBJ1-6; unclear D gene. CDR3 length equals 16 residues. Trimming left V 0 bases short and J 6 bases short, with 12 bases between. CDR1 and CDR2 (germline): SGHDN, FVKESK. The chain's CDR3 is CASSQDQRALNSPLHF. The CDR3 region has the DNA TGTGCCAGCAGCCAAGATCAGAGGGCTCTTAATTCACCCCTCCACTTT.

This chain links TRBV7-8 with TRBJ2-7; D is possibly TRBD2 (6 bases). This CDR3 has 13 amino acids. The germline gives CDR1 SGHVS, CDR2 FQNEAQ. Trimming stripped 5 bases from V and 3 bases from J, with 11 bases between. CDR3 nucleotides: TGTGCCAGCAGCCAGGGACTTAACTACGAGCAGTACGTC. This codes for CASSQGLNYEQYV.

J is TRBJ2-2 and V is TRBV7-9; D is unresolved. From germline, CDR1 is SEHNR and CDR2 FQNEAQ (reference sequence). The V and J ends lost 3 bases and 3 bases respectively, with 11 bases between them. The CDR3 has 15 residues. The CDR3 reads CASSFRQTYTGELFF. Written as DNA, the CDR3 is TGTGCCAGCAGCTTTCGTCAGACTTACACCGGGGAGCTGTTTTTT.

In DNA, the CDR3 is TGTGCCAGCAGGGGAGGACCGATCTATGGCTACACCTTC. Translation gives CASRGGPIYGYTF. This chain joins TRBV2 and TRBJ1-2; no definite D call. Germline V lookup: CDR1 SNHLY, CDR2 FYNNEI. The germline V and J ends were trimmed by 6 bases and 4 bases, with 12 bases remaining between them. This CDR3 comprises 13 residues.

The V and J genes are TRBV12-5 and TRBJ1-2; D not resolved. Looked up from germline, CDR1 is LGHNT and CDR2 is FRNRAP. V gave up 3 bases and J gave up 5 bases, with 7 bases separating them. There are 12 residues in the CDR3. The CDR3 bases are TGTGCTAGTGGTTTAGAAGCGTATGGCTACACCTTC. It encodes CASGLEAYGYTF. The complete variable domain, with remaining parts taken from reference TRBV12-5 and TRBJ1-2, reads DARVTQTPRHKVTEMGQEVTMRCQPILGHNTVFWYRQTMMQGLELLAYFRNRAPLDDSGMPKDRFSAEMPDATLATLKIQPSEPRDSAVYFCASGLEAYGYTFGSGTRLTVV.

This clone was seen a single time. The CDR3 region is CASSEGGTGSNEQFF. The CDR3 region has the DNA TGTGCCAGCAGTGAAGGAGGGACAGGTTCGAATGAGCAGTTCTTC. This chain connects TRBV6-1 to TRBJ2-1, with 8 bases fitting TRBD1. Germline values: CDR1 MNHNS, CDR2 SASEGT. The CDR3 covers 15 residues. With V trimmed by 1 base and J by 7 bases, 6 bases remained unmatched.

The J gene is TRBJ1-1, the V gene TRBV5-6, with 10 bases that match TRBD1. The CDR3 totals 17 residues. Germline V gene sequence: CDR1 SGHDT, CDR2 YYEEEE. The J segment lost 3 bases and the V segment lost 1 base, leaving 9 bases of the junction unmatched. CDR3 in DNA: TGTGCCAGCAGCTTGTTCCGACCGGGACAGGGGCACACTGAAGCTTTCTTT. As protein: CASSLFRPGQGHTEAFF.